This TCR beta chain was found in a study of blood T cell repertoires in COVID-19. Study-wide context: Samples representing acute and convalescent COVID-19 were sourced from the United States, Italy and Spain. T cells, B-cell-depleted T cells, or PBMCs provided the cDNA or gDNA that served as material.

The table came from immunoSEQ multiplex PCR; TCRdb's copy has only in-frame clones and leaves some out. The sample holds about 150,000 clones, roughly 87% seen once. The CDR3 consists of 11 residues. V lost 6 bases to trimming and J lost 11 bases, with 11 bases between them. The sequence was obtained from a woman aged 55-69 years with active or convalescent COVID-19. What was sequenced was peripheral blood. The chain links TRBV12-3 or TRBV12-4 to TRBJ2-4; maybe TRBD2 (6 bases). The CDR3 DNA follows: TGTGCCAGCAGCCTCGGGACTTTTCAGTACTTC. Translation gives CASSLGTFQYF.